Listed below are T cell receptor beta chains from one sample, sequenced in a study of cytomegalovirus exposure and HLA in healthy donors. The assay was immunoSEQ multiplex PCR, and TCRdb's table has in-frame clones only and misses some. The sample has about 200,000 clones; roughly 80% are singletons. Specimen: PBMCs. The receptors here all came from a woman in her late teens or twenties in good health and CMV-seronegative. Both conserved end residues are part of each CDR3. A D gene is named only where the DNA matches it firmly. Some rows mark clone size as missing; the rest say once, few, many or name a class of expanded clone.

CDR3 protein: CSVDSGSGANVLTF; CDR3 DNA: TGCAGCGTTGATTCAGGGTCTGGGGCCAACGTCCTGACTTTC; CDR3 length: 14; J gene: TRBJ2-6; clone size: .; D gene: .; V gene: TRBV29-1
CDR3 protein: CASSFPRTLETQYF; CDR3 DNA: TGTGCCAGCAGCTTCCCCCGGACACTAGAGACCCAGTACTTC; CDR3 length: 14; J gene: TRBJ2-5; clone size: once; D gene: .; V gene: TRBV7-7
CDR3 protein: CASSQRPGLAGEGHVGDTQYF; CDR3 DNA: TGTGCCAGCAGCCAAAGACCGGGACTAGCGGGAGAAGGACACGTGGGAGATACGCAGTATTTT; CDR3 length: 21; J gene: TRBJ2-3; clone size: .; D gene: TRBD2; V gene: TRBV7-8
CDR3 protein: CASSIKGATNTEAFF; CDR3 DNA: TGTGCCAGCAGTATAAAGGGGGCTACGAACACTGAAGCTTTCTTT; CDR3 length: 15; J gene: TRBJ1-1; clone size: .; D gene: TRBD1; V gene: TRBV6-5
CDR3 protein: CASSPTGGAGQPQHF; CDR3 DNA: TGTGCCAGCAGCCCGACAGGGGGCGCCGGTCAGCCCCAGCATTTT; CDR3 length: 15; J gene: TRBJ1-5; clone size: .; D gene: TRBD1; V gene: TRBV7-6
CDR3 protein: CASRGTRADQPQHF; CDR3 DNA: TGTGCCAGTAGGGGAACTAGGGCCGATCAGCCCCAGCATTTT; CDR3 length: 14; J gene: TRBJ1-5; clone size: .; D gene: .; V gene: TRBV2
CDR3 protein: CASSVGGGYYGYTF; CDR3 DNA: TGTGCCAGCAGTGTAGGGGGGGGCTACTATGGCTACACCTTC; CDR3 length: 14; J gene: TRBJ1-2; clone size: .; D gene: .; V gene: TRBV6-1
CDR3 protein: CASSTGQGWNNEQFF; CDR3 DNA: TGTGCCAGCAGCACGGGACAGGGGTGGAACAATGAGCAGTTCTTC; CDR3 length: 15; J gene: TRBJ2-1; clone size: .; D gene: TRBD1; V gene: TRBV7-3
CDR3 protein: CASSPRSADYEQYF; CDR3 DNA: TGTGCCAGCTCACCCCGCTCGGCAGACTACGAGCAGTACTTC; CDR3 length: 14; J gene: TRBJ2-7; clone size: .; D gene: .; V gene: TRBV18
CDR3 protein: CASSFGGAPHGELFF; CDR3 DNA: TGTGCCAGCAGTTTCGGAGGGGCCCCACACGGGGAGCTGTTTTTT; CDR3 length: 15; J gene: TRBJ2-2; clone size: .; D gene: .; V gene: TRBV27
CDR3 protein: CASSVVGETDEQYF; CDR3 DNA: TGTGCCAGCAGCGTAGTGGGGGAAACGGACGAGCAGTACTTC; CDR3 length: 14; J gene: TRBJ2-7; clone size: .; D gene: .; V gene: TRBV9
CDR3 protein: CASARDRSNQPQHF; CDR3 DNA: TGTGCCAGCGCCCGGGACAGAAGCAATCAGCCCCAGCATTTT; CDR3 length: 14; J gene: TRBJ1-5; clone size: .; D gene: TRBD1; V gene: TRBV2
CDR3 protein: CASTSPGVPANEQFF; CDR3 DNA: TGTGCCAGCACCTCTCCGGGGGTGCCAGCCAATGAGCAGTTCTTC; CDR3 length: 15; J gene: TRBJ2-1; clone size: few; D gene: .; V gene: TRBV27
CDR3 protein: CASSEFENTGELFF; CDR3 DNA: TGTGCCAGCAGTGAGTTTGAGAACACCGGGGAGCTGTTTTTT; CDR3 length: 14; J gene: TRBJ2-2; clone size: .; D gene: .; V gene: TRBV2
CDR3 protein: CASSSRDSSYEQYF; CDR3 DNA: TGTGCCAGCAGTTCCCGGGACAGCTCCTACGAGCAGTACTTC; CDR3 length: 14; J gene: TRBJ2-7; clone size: .; D gene: TRBD1; V gene: TRBV6-6
CDR3 protein: CSVGYSNQPQHF; CDR3 DNA: TGCAGCGTCGGTTATAGCAATCAGCCCCAGCATTTT; CDR3 length: 12; J gene: TRBJ1-5; clone size: .; D gene: .; V gene: TRBV29-1
CDR3 protein: CASSLQGGTDTQYF; CDR3 DNA: TGTGCCAGCAGCTTACAGGGAGGCACAGATACGCAGTATTTT; CDR3 length: 14; J gene: TRBJ2-3; clone size: .; D gene: .; V gene: TRBV7-8
CDR3 protein: CASSLMGGGSTDTQYF; CDR3 DNA: TGTGCCAGCAGCTTAATGGGAGGGGGAAGCACAGATACGCAGTATTTT; CDR3 length: 16; J gene: TRBJ2-3; clone size: .; D gene: .; V gene: TRBV7-3
CDR3 protein: CASSRDHEQYF; CDR3 DNA: TGTGCCAGCAGTCGGGACCACGAGCAGTACTTC; CDR3 length: 11; J gene: TRBJ2-7; clone size: .; D gene: .; V gene: TRBV13
CDR3 protein: CASSLSGTSNTEAFF; CDR3 DNA: TGTGCCAGCAGTTTGTCCGGGACATCAAACACTGAAGCTTTCTTT; CDR3 length: 15; J gene: TRBJ1-1; clone size: .; D gene: .; V gene: TRBV7-6
CDR3 protein: CASKDTGELFF; CDR3 DNA: TGTGCCAGTAAAGACACCGGGGAGCTGTTTTTT; CDR3 length: 11; J gene: TRBJ2-2; clone size: .; D gene: .; V gene: TRBV19
CDR3 protein: CSVRGFDTEAFF; CDR3 DNA: TGCAGTGTCAGGGGATTTGACACTGAAGCTTTCTTT; CDR3 length: 12; J gene: TRBJ1-1; clone size: .; D gene: .; V gene: TRBV29-1
CDR3 protein: CAISESQQYEQYF; CDR3 DNA: TGTGCCATCAGTGAGTCCCAGCAATACGAGCAGTACTTC; CDR3 length: 13; J gene: TRBJ2-7; clone size: .; D gene: .; V gene: TRBV10-3
CDR3 protein: CASSQEGWSTDTQYF; CDR3 DNA: TGTGCCAGCAGCCAAGAAGGTTGGAGCACAGATACGCAGTATTTT; CDR3 length: 15; J gene: TRBJ2-3; clone size: .; D gene: .; V gene: TRBV4-2
CDR3 protein: CASSETARSGNTIYF; CDR3 DNA: TGCGCCAGCAGTGAAACAGCCCGCTCTGGAAACACCATATATTTT; CDR3 length: 15; J gene: TRBJ1-3; clone size: few; D gene: .; V gene: TRBV10-2
CDR3 protein: CASSVQGSFTDTQYF; CDR3 DNA: TGTGCCAGCAGCGTACAGGGGTCTTTCACAGATACGCAGTATTTT; CDR3 length: 15; J gene: TRBJ2-3; clone size: once; D gene: .; V gene: TRBV9
CDR3 protein: CASSEGGRLTTEAFF; CDR3 DNA: TGTGCCAGCAGTGAAGGGGGACGACTTACCACTGAAGCTTTCTTT; CDR3 length: 15; J gene: TRBJ1-1; clone size: .; D gene: .; V gene: TRBV2
CDR3 protein: CASSLRDSSAYEQYF; CDR3 DNA: TGTGCCAGCAGTCTAAGGGACAGCAGTGCCTACGAGCAGTACTTC; CDR3 length: 15; J gene: TRBJ2-7; clone size: once; D gene: TRBD1; V gene: TRBV27
CDR3 protein: CSAIGGGYQYF; CDR3 DNA: TGCAGCGCCATAGGTGGGGGATATCAGTACTTC; CDR3 length: 11; J gene: TRBJ2-7; clone size: .; D gene: .; V gene: TRBV29-1
CDR3 protein: CASSLVGAREQYF; CDR3 DNA: TGCGCCAGCAGCTTGGTGGGGGCCCGGGAGCAGTACTTC; CDR3 length: 13; J gene: TRBJ2-7; clone size: .; D gene: .; V gene: TRBV5-1
CDR3 protein: CASSSPEEGMNTEAFF; CDR3 DNA: TGTGCCAGCAGTTCCCCGGAAGAGGGGATGAACACTGAAGCTTTCTTT; CDR3 length: 16; J gene: TRBJ1-1; clone size: .; D gene: .; V gene: TRBV6-5
CDR3 protein: CASSQPGDYGYTF; CDR3 DNA: TGTGCCAGCAGCCAACCGGGGGACTATGGCTACACCTTC; CDR3 length: 13; J gene: TRBJ1-2; clone size: .; D gene: .; V gene: TRBV4-2
CDR3 protein: CASSEYTETFNYGYTF; CDR3 DNA: TGCGCCAGCAGTGAGTATACGGAGACTTTTAACTATGGCTACACCTTC; CDR3 length: 16; J gene: TRBJ1-2; clone size: .; D gene: .; V gene: TRBV10-1
CDR3 protein: CASSYSSGSAPNEQFF; CDR3 DNA: TGTGCCAGCAGTTACTCGAGCGGGAGCGCCCCCAATGAGCAGTTCTTC; CDR3 length: 16; J gene: TRBJ2-1; clone size: .; D gene: TRBD2; V gene: TRBV6-5
CDR3 protein: CASSLEAGGRYEQYF; CDR3 DNA: TGTGCCAGCAGCTTAGAAGCGGGAGGGCGGTACGAGCAGTACTTC; CDR3 length: 15; J gene: TRBJ2-7; clone size: .; D gene: TRBD2; V gene: TRBV11-2
CDR3 protein: CSASGRNTDTQYF; CDR3 DNA: TGCAGCGCCTCGGGACGGAACACAGATACGCAGTATTTT; CDR3 length: 13; J gene: TRBJ2-3; clone size: few; D gene: .; V gene: TRBV29-1
CDR3 protein: CASSFFPGVYTF; CDR3 DNA: TGTGCCAGCAGCTTTTTCCCGGGAGTATACACCTTC; CDR3 length: 12; J gene: TRBJ1-2; clone size: .; D gene: .; V gene: TRBV11-1
CDR3 protein: CASSYSRADEQFF; CDR3 DNA: TGTGCCAGCAGTTACTCGAGAGCGGATGAGCAGTTCTTC; CDR3 length: 13; J gene: TRBJ2-1; clone size: once; D gene: .; V gene: TRBV6-5
CDR3 protein: CASRDLGGPITEAFF; CDR3 DNA: TGTGCCAGCCGGGACCTTGGTGGACCTATCACTGAAGCTTTCTTT; CDR3 length: 15; J gene: TRBJ1-1; clone size: .; D gene: .; V gene: TRBV6-5
CDR3 protein: CASSIVGSGANVLTF; CDR3 DNA: TGTGCCAGCAGCATCGTTGGCTCTGGGGCCAACGTCCTGACTTTC; CDR3 length: 15; J gene: TRBJ2-6; clone size: .; D gene: .; V gene: TRBV14
CDR3 protein: CASSERGTGSGYTF; CDR3 DNA: TGTGCCAGCAGTGAAAGAGGGACAGGCAGCGGCTACACCTTC; CDR3 length: 14; J gene: TRBJ1-2; clone size: .; D gene: TRBD1; V gene: TRBV2
CDR3 protein: CSAAGGLAGVGEQYF; CDR3 DNA: TGCAGCGCGGCAGGGGGACTAGCGGGAGTGGGCGAGCAGTACTTC; CDR3 length: 15; J gene: TRBJ2-7; clone size: .; D gene: TRBD2; V gene: TRBV29-1